The T cell receptor beta chain under discussion was sequenced for a study of T cell responses to AZD1222 COVID-19 vaccine. Generated by immunoSEQ multiplex PCR, the TCRdb table keeps only in-frame clones and is missing some. This table has roughly 150,000 clones, 88% appearing once. In its sample, this clone was seen a few times. Its antigen is currently unknown. Study-level results: Two doses of AZD1222 preceded a rise in Spike-specific TCR breadth and depth. The sample set comprised mostly white British donors with more females, and clonal diversity was possibly underestimated.

The V end lost 1 base, the J end lost 1 base, and 7 bases lay between the germline ends. There are 14 residues in the CDR3. The germline gives CDR1 SGHTA, CDR2 FQGNSA. The sequences come from peripheral blood, collected on day 0 of MenACWY control vaccination. This receptor was obtained from an adult in good health. The gene calls are TRBV7-2 and TRBJ1-1; D ambiguous. The CDR3 DNA reads as TGTGCCAGCAGCTTAGGGCCCCGGAACACTGAAGCTTTCTTT. This sequence encodes CASSLGPRNTEAFF.